This T cell receptor beta chain was captured in a study of T cell changes during pregnancy in multiple sclerosis. The protocol was immunoSEQ multiplex PCR, while the TCRdb copy is restricted to in-frame clones and leaves out a portion. The data contain 85,000 to 130,000 clones, about 89% of them singletons. The CDR3 is 15 residues long. The germline V gene has CDR1 MNHNS and CDR2 SASEGT. Losses at the gene ends were 8 bases for V and 3 bases for J; bases not matched to a gene: 10. This receptor was identified in a female donor with multiple sclerosis, enrolled in a pregnancy study. This rearrangement joins TRBV6-1 to TRBJ1-5, with 7 bases aligning to TRBD1. Sequencing was performed on peripheral blood, taken before pregnancy. The CDR3 loop reads CASQRAGTDNQPQHF. The CDR3 DNA follows: TGTGCCAGCCAGCGGGCCGGGACAGACAATCAGCCCCAGCATTTT.